These T cell receptor beta chains were read from a single sample in a study of identical twins. TCRdb re-called the 5' RACE reads with MiXCR, one entry per CDR3 protein. The profile covers 500,000 to 650,000 distinct CDR3 sequences, with under 8.5% appearing a single time and around 1.6% taken by the ten largest. These data are also associated with another study on yellow fever vaccine responses in identical twins.

The sequenced sample was PBMCs. The receptors here all came from a woman aged 18 to 35 in good health. Each CDR3 is given with its conserved first and last residue. Fields, in order: V gene, D gene, J gene, clone size, CDR3 DNA, CDR3 protein. D genes are given only for firm matches. For some rows the clone size is stated as once, few or many, or as a class when expanded; others skip it.

V gene: TRBV29-1
D gene: TRBD2
J gene: TRBJ2-7
clone size: NA
CDR3 DNA: TGCAGCGTTAGATCCCTCACGGGAGGGCTGTACGAGCAGTACTTC
CDR3 protein: CSVRSLTGGLYEQYF

V gene: TRBV7-9
D gene: TRBD1
J gene: TRBJ2-1
clone size: few
CDR3 DNA: TGTGCCAGCAGCTTAAGACAGGGGCAATTCGATGAGCAGTTCTTC
CDR3 protein: CASSLRQGQFDEQFF

V gene: TRBV24-1
D gene: NA
J gene: TRBJ1-5
clone size: many
CDR3 DNA: TGTGCCACCAGTGACAGGGCTGGGAATCAGCCCCAGCATTTT
CDR3 protein: CATSDRAGNQPQHF

V gene: TRBV7-6
D gene: TRBD2
J gene: TRBJ2-1
clone size: few
CDR3 DNA: TGTGCCAGCAGCTTGGGGGAGGGGTATTGGAGCAATGAGCAGTTCTTC
CDR3 protein: CASSLGEGYWSNEQFF

V gene: TRBV5-1
D gene: TRBD2
J gene: TRBJ2-1
clone size: few
CDR3 DNA: TGCGCCAGCAGTGGACTAGCGGACGACTCCTACAATGAGCAGTTCTTC
CDR3 protein: CASSGLADDSYNEQFF

V gene: TRBV10-2
D gene: TRBD1
J gene: TRBJ2-2
clone size: NA
CDR3 DNA: TGCGCCAGCAGTTCCGGGACAGGGAAAGCCGGGGAGCTGTTTTTT
CDR3 protein: CASSSGTGKAGELFF

V gene: TRBV16
D gene: TRBD1
J gene: TRBJ2-7
clone size: many
CDR3 DNA: TGTGCCAGCAGCCTATCGGGACAGGTCTACGAGCAGTACTTC
CDR3 protein: CASSLSGQVYEQYF

V gene: TRBV29-1
D gene: TRBD2
J gene: TRBJ2-5
clone size: NA
CDR3 DNA: TGCAGCGCTCACCGTGGAGGAAGCGGGAGGGCACGAGAGACCCAGTACTTC
CDR3 protein: CSAHRGGSGRARETQYF

V gene: TRBV3-1
D gene: NA
J gene: TRBJ2-3
clone size: NA
CDR3 DNA: TGTGCCAGCAGCCAGGACTTCGAAACCTCGGACTGGAGGCTGGGAGAGGACACAGATACGCAGTATTTT
CDR3 protein: CASSQDFETSDWRLGEDTDTQYF

V gene: TRBV12-3/TRBV12-4
D gene: NA
J gene: TRBJ2-7
clone size: NA
CDR3 DNA: TGTGCCAGCAGGGCCGGGGTCTACGAGCAGTACTTC
CDR3 protein: CASRAGVYEQYF

V gene: TRBV9
D gene: NA
J gene: TRBJ2-1
clone size: many
CDR3 DNA: TGTGCCAGCAGCCCTCAGGGGGGGGCCGGGAATGAGCAGTTCTTC
CDR3 protein: CASSPQGGAGNEQFF

V gene: TRBV7-9
D gene: TRBD1
J gene: TRBJ2-7
clone size: few
CDR3 DNA: TGTGCCAGCAGCAGATTCGACAGGGGGGACTACGAGCAGTACTTC
CDR3 protein: CASSRFDRGDYEQYF

V gene: TRBV2
D gene: NA
J gene: TRBJ2-2
clone size: few
CDR3 DNA: TGTGCCAGCTGGGGGGAGTACACCGGGGAGCTGTTTTTT
CDR3 protein: CASWGEYTGELFF

V gene: TRBV15
D gene: NA
J gene: TRBJ2-5
clone size: few
CDR3 DNA: TGTGCCACCAGCAGAGTCTTGCGGGAGACCCAGTACTTC
CDR3 protein: CATSRVLRETQYF

V gene: TRBV5-1
D gene: TRBD2
J gene: TRBJ2-7
clone size: few
CDR3 DNA: TGCGCCAGCAGCCCGCTTTCGAGCGGGAGGACCTACGAGCAGTACTTC
CDR3 protein: CASSPLSSGRTYEQYF

V gene: TRBV12-3/TRBV12-4
D gene: NA
J gene: TRBJ1-2
clone size: many
CDR3 DNA: TGTGCCAGCAGGGCGACCCCGGTGACCTATGGCTACACCTTC
CDR3 protein: CASRATPVTYGYTF

V gene: TRBV28
D gene: TRBD2
J gene: TRBJ2-4
clone size: NA
CDR3 DNA: TGTGCCAGCAGGGCCGCGGGAGATGGGGCGTACATTCAGTACTTC
CDR3 protein: CASRAAGDGAYIQYF

V gene: TRBV20-1
D gene: TRBD2
J gene: TRBJ2-5
clone size: few
CDR3 DNA: TGCAGTGCTAGGCCCCTAGCGGGACTACAAGAGACCCAGTACTTC
CDR3 protein: CSARPLAGLQETQYF

V gene: TRBV12-3/TRBV12-4
D gene: NA
J gene: TRBJ2-1
clone size: many
CDR3 DNA: TGTGCCAGCAGTCCGCCTGGAAGGGCCTACAATGAGCAGTTCTTC
CDR3 protein: CASSPPGRAYNEQFF

V gene: TRBV20-1
D gene: NA
J gene: TRBJ2-3
clone size: NA
CDR3 DNA: TGCAGTGCTAGTGAGGGGGGTCGACATACGCAGTATTTT
CDR3 protein: CSASEGGRHTQYF

V gene: TRBV6-1
D gene: TRBD1
J gene: TRBJ1-1
clone size: NA
CDR3 DNA: TGTGCCAGCAGTAGGTTACAGGGGGCAAAGACTGAAGCTTTCTTT
CDR3 protein: CASSRLQGAKTEAFF

V gene: TRBV12-3/TRBV12-4
D gene: NA
J gene: TRBJ1-5
clone size: NA
CDR3 DNA: TGTGCCAGCAGTTTAGTCGGGGGGCGGGATCAGCCCCAGCATTTT
CDR3 protein: CASSLVGGRDQPQHF

V gene: TRBV25-1
D gene: NA
J gene: TRBJ2-3
clone size: many
CDR3 DNA: TGTGCCAGCAGTGTGGCAGGGAGCACAGATACGCAGTATTTT
CDR3 protein: CASSVAGSTDTQYF

V gene: TRBV20-1
D gene: NA
J gene: TRBJ1-3
clone size: few
CDR3 DNA: TGCAGTGCTAGGCGCTTGGAGGGCTCGATATATTTT
CDR3 protein: CSARRLEGSIYF

V gene: TRBV5-1
D gene: NA
J gene: TRBJ2-3
clone size: NA
CDR3 DNA: TGCGCCAGCAGCCTAGGTTTTGTTGGGGATACGCAGTATTTT
CDR3 protein: CASSLGFVGDTQYF

V gene: TRBV4-1
D gene: NA
J gene: TRBJ2-5
clone size: few
CDR3 DNA: TGCGCCAGCAGCCAAGTTGCGGGGGCCGGGGAGACCCAGTACTTC
CDR3 protein: CASSQVAGAGETQYF

V gene: TRBV28
D gene: NA
J gene: TRBJ2-1
clone size: NA
CDR3 DNA: TGTGCCAGCAGTTACCTGGGAGAGCTTTACAATGAGCAGTTCTTC
CDR3 protein: CASSYLGELYNEQFF

V gene: TRBV12-3/TRBV12-4
D gene: NA
J gene: TRBJ1-3
clone size: many
CDR3 DNA: TGTGCCAGCAGTTTTGGGGGCCAACTTAGAAACACCATATATTTT
CDR3 protein: CASSFGGQLRNTIYF

V gene: TRBV12-3/TRBV12-4
D gene: NA
J gene: TRBJ1-5
clone size: many
CDR3 DNA: TGTGCCAGCAGTAGTGGGGGTTATAGCAATCAGCCCCAGCATTTT
CDR3 protein: CASSSGGYSNQPQHF